The clone carrying this TCR beta chain was recorded many times. The sample belongs to a study of Graves' ophthalmopathy and Graves' hyperthyroidism. Study in general: At the time of initial diagnosis and before any treatment, peripheral blood was collected.

Transcripts of RNA were the source for amplifying TCR beta CDR3 regions. The library came from an HTBI-primed first-round RT-PCR and a second-round multiplex PCR. TCRdb fed the multiplex PCR reads into MiXCR, producing one record per CDR3 protein. The sample holds around 340,000 distinct CDR3 sequences, roughly a sixth seen once. Those donors who had ophthalmopathy presented with moderate-to-severe activity, a CAS of ≥3, a NOSPECS of ≥4 and a duration under 3 months. Pregnant or lactating patients and those with other autoimmune diseases or uncontrolled infections were excluded. PBMCs came from more than 7.5 ml of fresh peripheral blood. The TCR was taken from an adult man with Graves' ophthalmopathy. Sequences were obtained from peripheral blood.

The CDR3 sequence: CASSPTGVGTEAFF. The CDR3 coding sequence is TGTGCCAGCAGTCCTACAGGGGTGGGAACTGAAGCTTTCTTT. This rearrangement joins TRBV28 to TRBJ1-1, with 7 bases that match TRBD1. V trimming: 5 bases; J trimming: 5 bases; junction bases outside the gene matches: 8. The germline V gene has CDR1 MDHEN and CDR2 SYDVKM. This CDR3 has 14 amino acids. Filled out from reference TRBV28 and TRBJ1-1, the complete variable domain reads DVKVTQSSRYLVKRTGEKVFLECVQDMDHENMFWYRQDPGLGLRLIYFSYDVKMKEKGDIPEGYSVSREKKERFSLILESASTNQTSMYLCASSPTGVGTEAFFGQGTRLTVV.